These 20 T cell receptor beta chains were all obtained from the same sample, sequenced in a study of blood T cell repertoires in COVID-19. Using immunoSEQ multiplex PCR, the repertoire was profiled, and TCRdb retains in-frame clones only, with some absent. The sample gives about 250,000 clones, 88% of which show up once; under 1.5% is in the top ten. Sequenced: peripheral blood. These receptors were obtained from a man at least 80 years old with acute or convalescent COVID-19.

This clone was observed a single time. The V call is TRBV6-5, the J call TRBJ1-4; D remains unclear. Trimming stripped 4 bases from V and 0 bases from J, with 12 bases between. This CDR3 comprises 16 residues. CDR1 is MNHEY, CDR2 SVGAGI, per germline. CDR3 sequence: CASSSPRSATNEKLFF. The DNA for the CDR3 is TGTGCCAGCAGTTCCCCCCGGTCGGCAACTAATGAAAAACTGTTTTTT.

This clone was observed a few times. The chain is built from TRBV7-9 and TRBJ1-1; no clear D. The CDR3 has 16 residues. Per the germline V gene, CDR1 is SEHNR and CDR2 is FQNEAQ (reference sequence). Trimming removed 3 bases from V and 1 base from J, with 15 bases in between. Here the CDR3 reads CASSFVSGGPNTEAFF. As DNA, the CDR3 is TGTGCCAGCAGCTTTGTCTCGGGAGGCCCGAACACTGAAGCTTTCTTT.

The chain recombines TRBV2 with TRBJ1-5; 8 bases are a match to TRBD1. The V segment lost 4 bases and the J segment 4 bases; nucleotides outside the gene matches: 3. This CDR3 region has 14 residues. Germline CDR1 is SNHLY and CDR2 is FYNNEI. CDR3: CASSGTGINQPQHF. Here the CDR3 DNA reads TGTGCCAGCAGTGGGACAGGGATAAATCAGCCCCAGCATTTT.

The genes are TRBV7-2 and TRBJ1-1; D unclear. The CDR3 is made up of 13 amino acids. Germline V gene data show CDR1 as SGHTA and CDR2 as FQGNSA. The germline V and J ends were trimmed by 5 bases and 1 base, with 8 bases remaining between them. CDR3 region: CASSPTGNTEAFF. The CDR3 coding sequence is TGTGCCAGCAGCCCAACTGGGAACACTGAAGCTTTCTTT.

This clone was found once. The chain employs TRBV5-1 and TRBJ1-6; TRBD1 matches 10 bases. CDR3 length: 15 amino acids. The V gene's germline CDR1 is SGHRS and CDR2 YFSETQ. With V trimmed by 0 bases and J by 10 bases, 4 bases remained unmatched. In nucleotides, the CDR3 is TGCGCCAGCAGCTTGGCGGGACAGGGGAGCTCACCCCTCCACTTT. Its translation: CASSLAGQGSSPLHF.

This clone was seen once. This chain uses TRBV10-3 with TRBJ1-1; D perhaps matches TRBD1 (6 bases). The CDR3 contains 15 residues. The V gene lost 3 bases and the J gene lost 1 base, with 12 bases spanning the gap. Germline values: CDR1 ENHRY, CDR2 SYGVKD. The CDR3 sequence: CAISDANRANTEAFF. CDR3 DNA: TGTGCCATCAGTGACGCTAACAGGGCGAACACTGAAGCTTTCTTT.

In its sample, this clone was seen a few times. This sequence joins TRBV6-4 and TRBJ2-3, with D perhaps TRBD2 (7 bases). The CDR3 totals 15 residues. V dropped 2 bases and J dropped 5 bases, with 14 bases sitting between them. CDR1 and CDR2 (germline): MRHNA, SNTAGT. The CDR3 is CASSDEAGAGDTQYF. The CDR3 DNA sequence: TGTGCCAGCAGTGACGAGGCGGGGGCCGGAGATACGCAGTATTTT.

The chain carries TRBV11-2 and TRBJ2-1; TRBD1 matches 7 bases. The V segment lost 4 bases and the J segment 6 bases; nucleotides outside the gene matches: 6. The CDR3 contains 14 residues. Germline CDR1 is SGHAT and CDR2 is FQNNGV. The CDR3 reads CASSSDRSGNEQFF. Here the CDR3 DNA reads TGTGCCAGCAGCTCGGACAGGTCCGGCAATGAGCAGTTCTTC.

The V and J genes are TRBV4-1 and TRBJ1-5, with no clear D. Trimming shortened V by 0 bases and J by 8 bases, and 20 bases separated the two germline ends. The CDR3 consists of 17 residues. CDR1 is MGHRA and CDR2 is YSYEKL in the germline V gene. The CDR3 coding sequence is TGCGCCAGCAGCCAAGAATGGACTGCTTTAGATTTAGAGCCCCAGCATTTT. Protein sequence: CASSQEWTALDLEPQHF.

CDR3 region: CASSSLRERGDYEQYF. The CDR3 DNA reads TGTGCCAGCAGCTCCCTTAGGGAGCGGGGGGACTACGAGCAGTACTTC. The chain has TRBV5-4 and TRBJ2-7; the match to TRBD2 covers 9 bases. The CDR3 extends over 16 amino acids. J gave up 3 bases and V 3 bases, and 10 bases lay outside the gene matches. Germline CDR1 is SGHNT and CDR2 is YYREEE (reference sequence).

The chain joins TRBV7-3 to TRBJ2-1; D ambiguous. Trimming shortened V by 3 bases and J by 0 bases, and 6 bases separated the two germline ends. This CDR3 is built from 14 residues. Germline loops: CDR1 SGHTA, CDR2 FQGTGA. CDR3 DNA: TGTGCCAGCAGCTTCGAGGTCTCCTACAATGAGCAGTTCTTC. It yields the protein CASSFEVSYNEQFF.

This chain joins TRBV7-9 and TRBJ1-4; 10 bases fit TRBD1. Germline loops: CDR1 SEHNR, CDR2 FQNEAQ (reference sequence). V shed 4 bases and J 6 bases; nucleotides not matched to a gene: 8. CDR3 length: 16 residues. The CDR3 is CASSYGQGVGYEKLFF. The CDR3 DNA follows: TGTGCCAGCAGCTACGGACAGGGGGTAGGATATGAAAAACTGTTTTTT.

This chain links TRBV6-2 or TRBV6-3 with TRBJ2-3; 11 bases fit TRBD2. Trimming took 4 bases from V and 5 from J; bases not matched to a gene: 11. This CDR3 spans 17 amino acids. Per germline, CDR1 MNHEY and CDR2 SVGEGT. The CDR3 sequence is CASSSVGSGRAVDTQYF. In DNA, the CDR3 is TGTGCCAGCAGTTCCGTGGGTAGCGGGAGGGCCGTAGATACGCAGTATTTT.

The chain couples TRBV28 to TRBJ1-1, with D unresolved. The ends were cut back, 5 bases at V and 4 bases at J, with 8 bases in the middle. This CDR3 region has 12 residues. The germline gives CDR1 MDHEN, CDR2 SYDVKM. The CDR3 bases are TGTGCCAGCAGTGAGGCTCTCACTGAAGCTTTCTTT. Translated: CASSEALTEAFF.

The CDR3 sequence: CASSYDRGSYNEQFF. CDR3 nucleotides: TGTGCCAGCAGTTACGACAGGGGCTCCTACAATGAGCAGTTCTTC. V is TRBV6-5 and J is TRBJ2-1, with 8 bases identical to TRBD1. V lost 2 bases and J lost 0; bases outside the gene matches: 0. Germline lookup yields CDR1 MNHEY and CDR2 SVGAGI. The CDR3 runs to 15 residues.

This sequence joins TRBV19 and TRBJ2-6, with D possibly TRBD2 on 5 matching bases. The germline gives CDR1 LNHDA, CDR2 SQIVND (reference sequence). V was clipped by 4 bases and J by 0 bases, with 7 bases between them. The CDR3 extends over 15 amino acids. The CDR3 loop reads CASSTRDSGANVLTF. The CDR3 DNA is TGTGCCAGTAGTACCCGGGACTCTGGGGCCAACGTCCTGACTTTC.

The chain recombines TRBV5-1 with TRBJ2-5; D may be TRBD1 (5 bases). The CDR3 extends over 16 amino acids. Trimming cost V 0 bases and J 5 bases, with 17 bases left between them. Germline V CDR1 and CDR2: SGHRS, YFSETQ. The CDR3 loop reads CASSLGPGQGQETQYF. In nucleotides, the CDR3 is TGCGCCAGCAGCTTGGGGCCAGGGCAGGGCCAGGAGACCCAGTACTTC.

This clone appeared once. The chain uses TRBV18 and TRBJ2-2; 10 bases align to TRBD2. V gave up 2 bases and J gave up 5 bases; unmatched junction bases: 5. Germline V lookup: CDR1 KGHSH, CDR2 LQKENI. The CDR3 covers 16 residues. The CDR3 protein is CASSPYSGGTTGELFF. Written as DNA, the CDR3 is TGTGCCAGCTCACCATATAGCGGGGGGACGACCGGGGAGCTGTTTTTT.

The CDR3 region is CASSLLGGPAFF. In DNA, the CDR3 is TGTGCCAGCAGTTTATTAGGGGGCCCAGCTTTCTTT. This chain links TRBV28 with TRBJ1-1; TRBD1 agrees at 7 bases. CDR3 length equals 12 residues. Per the germline V gene, CDR1 is MDHEN and CDR2 is SYDVKM. V lost 1 base to trimming and J lost 10 bases; unmatched junction nucleotides: 3. Combining the CDR3 with reference TRBV28 and TRBJ1-1 gives the whole variable domain DVKVTQSSRYLVKRTGEKVFLECVQDMDHENMFWYRQDPGLGLRLIYFSYDVKMKEKGDIPEGYSVSREKKERFSLILESASTNQTSMYLCASSLLGGPAFFGQGTRLTVV.

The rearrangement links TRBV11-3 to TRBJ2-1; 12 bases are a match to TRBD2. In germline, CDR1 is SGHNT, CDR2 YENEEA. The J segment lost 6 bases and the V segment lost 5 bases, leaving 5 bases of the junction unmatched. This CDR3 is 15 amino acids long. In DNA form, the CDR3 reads TGTGCCAGCAGCAAGACTAGCGGGGGACTCAATGAGCAGTTCTTC. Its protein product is CASSKTSGGLNEQFF.